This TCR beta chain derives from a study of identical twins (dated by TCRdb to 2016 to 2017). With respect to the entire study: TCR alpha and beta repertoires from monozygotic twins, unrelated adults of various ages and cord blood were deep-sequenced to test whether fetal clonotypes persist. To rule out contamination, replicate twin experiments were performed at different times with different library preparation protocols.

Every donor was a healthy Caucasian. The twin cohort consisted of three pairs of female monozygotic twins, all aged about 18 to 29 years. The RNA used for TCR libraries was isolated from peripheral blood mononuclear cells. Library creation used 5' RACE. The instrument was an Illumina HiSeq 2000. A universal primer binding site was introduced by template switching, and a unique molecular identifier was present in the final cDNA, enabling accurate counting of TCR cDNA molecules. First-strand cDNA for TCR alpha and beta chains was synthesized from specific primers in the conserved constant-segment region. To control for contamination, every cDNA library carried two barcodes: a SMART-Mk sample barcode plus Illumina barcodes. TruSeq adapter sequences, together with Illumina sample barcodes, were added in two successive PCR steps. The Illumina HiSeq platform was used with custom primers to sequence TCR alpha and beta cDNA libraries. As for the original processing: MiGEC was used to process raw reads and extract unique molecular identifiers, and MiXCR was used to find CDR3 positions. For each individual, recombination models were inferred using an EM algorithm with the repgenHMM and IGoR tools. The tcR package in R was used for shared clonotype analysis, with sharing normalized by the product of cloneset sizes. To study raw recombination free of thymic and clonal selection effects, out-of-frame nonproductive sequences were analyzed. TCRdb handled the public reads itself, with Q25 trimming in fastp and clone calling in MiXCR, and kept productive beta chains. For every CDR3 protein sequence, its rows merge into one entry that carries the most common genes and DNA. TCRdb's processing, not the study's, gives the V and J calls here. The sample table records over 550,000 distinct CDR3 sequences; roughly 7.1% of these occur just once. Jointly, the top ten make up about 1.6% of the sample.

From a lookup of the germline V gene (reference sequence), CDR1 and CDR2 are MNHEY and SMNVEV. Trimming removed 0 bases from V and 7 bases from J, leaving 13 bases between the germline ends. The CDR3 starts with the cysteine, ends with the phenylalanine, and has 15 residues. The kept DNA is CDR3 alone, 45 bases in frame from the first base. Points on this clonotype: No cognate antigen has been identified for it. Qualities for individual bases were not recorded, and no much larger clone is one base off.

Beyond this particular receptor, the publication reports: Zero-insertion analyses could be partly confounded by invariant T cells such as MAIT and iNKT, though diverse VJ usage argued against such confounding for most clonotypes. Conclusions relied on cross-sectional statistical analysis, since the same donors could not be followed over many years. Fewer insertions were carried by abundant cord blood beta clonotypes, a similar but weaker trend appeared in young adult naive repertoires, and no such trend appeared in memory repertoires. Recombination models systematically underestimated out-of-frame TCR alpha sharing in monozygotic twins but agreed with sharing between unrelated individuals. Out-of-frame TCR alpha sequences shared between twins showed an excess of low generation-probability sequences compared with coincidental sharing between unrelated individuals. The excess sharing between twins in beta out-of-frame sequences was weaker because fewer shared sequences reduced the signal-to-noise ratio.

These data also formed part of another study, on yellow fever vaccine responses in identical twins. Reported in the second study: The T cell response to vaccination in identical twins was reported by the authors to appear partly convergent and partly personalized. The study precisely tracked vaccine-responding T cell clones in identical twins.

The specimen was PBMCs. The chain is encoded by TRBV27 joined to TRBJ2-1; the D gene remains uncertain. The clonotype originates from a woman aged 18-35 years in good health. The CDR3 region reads CASSLSRLEKNEQFF. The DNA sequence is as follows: TGTGCCAGCAGTTTATCCAGGCTGGAGAAAAATGAGCAGTTCTTC.